This T cell receptor (beta chain) was profiled in a study of siplizumab effects on memory and regulatory T cells. Study-level results: Naive T cells seemed more diverse than memory cells and seemed major alloresponse contributors. Proliferating Tregs taken from siplizumab cultures were not shown to have a confirmed suppressive function. Sequences below about 10^-5 frequency were poorly captured. As a result, only a minor fraction of alloreactive clones mapped to unstimulated subsets.

CDR1 and CDR2 from the germline V gene are LNHDA and SQIVND (reference sequence). Trimming removed 1 base from V and 4 bases from J, with 14 bases in between. The length of the CDR3 is 16 residues. TCRdb's table, derived via immunoSEQ multiplex PCR, lists solely in-frame clones and lacks some. The repertoire holds 95,000 to 100,000 clones, with about 93% as singletons. Only one count was recorded for this clone. Its antigen remains unidentified. The sequence was collected from a human donor in good health. The gene calls are TRBV19 and TRBJ2-1, with D possibly being TRBD1 (6 bases). The sample comprised non-Treg CD4+ T cells sorted from blood. CDR3 DNA: TGTGCCAGTAGTATAGGGCGACGGGACAATTACAATGAGCAGTTCTTC. Amino acid sequence: CASSIGRRDNYNEQFF.